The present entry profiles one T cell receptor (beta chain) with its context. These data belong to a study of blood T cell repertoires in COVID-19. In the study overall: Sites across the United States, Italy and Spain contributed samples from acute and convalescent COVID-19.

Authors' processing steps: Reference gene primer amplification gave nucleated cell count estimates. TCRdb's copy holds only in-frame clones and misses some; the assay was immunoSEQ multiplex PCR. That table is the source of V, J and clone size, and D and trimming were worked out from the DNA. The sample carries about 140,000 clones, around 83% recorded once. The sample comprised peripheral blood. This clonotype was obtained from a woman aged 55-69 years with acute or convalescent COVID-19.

The CDR3 region has the DNA TGTGCCAGCAGCGTAGACGGGGGGGTAACCGGGGAGCTGTTTTTT. The encoded protein is CASSVDGGVTGELFF. The chain uses TRBV9 and TRBJ2-2; 8 nucleotides line up with TRBD2. The ends lost 0 bases at V and 5 bases at J; junction bases unmatched: 3. Germline loops: CDR1 SGDLS, CDR2 YYNGEE. CDR3 size: 15 residues. The variable domain in full, with the rest retrieved from reference TRBV9 and TRBJ2-2, is DSGVTQTPKHLITATGQRVTLRCSPRSGDLSVYWYQQSLDQGLQFLIQYYNGEERAKGNILERFSAQQFPDLHSELNLSSLELGDSALYFCASSVDGGVTGELFFGEGSRLTVL.